A selection of T cell receptor beta chains follows, all from one sample in a study of shared clonotypes between healthy human individuals. TCRdb's copy holds only in-frame clones and misses some; the assay was immunoSEQ multiplex PCR. Counted here are around 2.1 million clones, approximately 94% occurring once; the ten biggest clones make up 0.13%. What was sequenced was naive CD4+ T cells sorted from blood. The receptors stem from a man between 18 and 29 years old in good health. Both conserved end residues are part of each CDR3. A D gene is named only where the DNA matches it firmly. Size is omitted from some rows. Given values are once, few, many or a class for expanded clones.

j_call d_call v_call cdr3_length clone_size cdr3_nt cdr3_aa
TRBJ2-1 NA TRBV27 14 once TGTGCCAGCAGTCCGCTAGGCCTATACAATGAGCAGTTCTTC CASSPLGLYNEQFF
TRBJ2-1 NA TRBV7-2 14 NA TGTGCCAGCAGCTTAAATCGGCTAGTGGGCGCGCAGTTCTTC CASSLNRLVGAQFF
TRBJ2-7 TRBD1 TRBV6-5 15 NA TGTGCCAGCAGTAACTACCCGACAGGGAACTACGAGCAGTACTTC CASSNYPTGNYEQYF
TRBJ1-1 TRBD1 TRBV6-5 15 NA TGTGCCAGCAGTTACTCGAGACAGGGATATACTGAAGCTTTCTTT CASSYSRQGYTEAFF
TRBJ1-2 NA TRBV18 14 NA TGTGCCAGCTCCCGAGAACAGGGATCGGATGGCTACACCTTC CASSREQGSDGYTF
TRBJ1-3 TRBD1 TRBV6-5 14 NA TGTGCCAGCAGCCGAGGACAGGCTGGAAACACCATATATTTT CASSRGQAGNTIYF
TRBJ1-5 NA TRBV7-2 14 NA TGTGCCAGCAGCTTAGGGTATAACAATCAGCCCCAGCATTTT CASSLGYNNQPQHF
TRBJ1-5 TRBD1 TRBV6-6 14 NA TGTGCCAGCAGTCTCGACAGGGTCAATCAGCCCCAGCATTTT CASSLDRVNQPQHF
TRBJ2-4 NA TRBV12-5 13 NA TGTGCTAGTGGTCTAGCGGCCAAAAACATTCAGTACTTC CASGLAAKNIQYF
TRBJ1-1 NA TRBV7-9 14 NA TGTGCCAGCAGTCCTAGGGGGAGGAACACTGAAGCTTTCTTT CASSPRGRNTEAFF
TRBJ1-6 NA TRBV6-6 14 NA TGTGCCAGCAGTTACTTGGAGGCTAATTCACCCCTCCACTTT CASSYLEANSPLHF
TRBJ2-5 NA TRBV5-1 12 NA TGCGCCAGCAGCGGGAACCAAGAGACCCAGTACTTC CASSGNQETQYF
TRBJ2-2 NA TRBV19 13 NA TGTGCCAGCCCAGACCCGAACACCGGGGAGCTGTTTTTT CASPDPNTGELFF
TRBJ2-3 NA TRBV18 12 NA TGTGCCAGCTCAAGCGTTGTGGATACGCAGTATTTT CASSSVVDTQYF
TRBJ2-5 NA TRBV18 13 NA TGTGCCAGCTCACCACTGGCAGGGGAAACCCAGTACTTC CASSPLAGETQYF
TRBJ1-6 NA TRBV19 13 few TGTGCCAGTAGCCCTCCGGGGAATTCACCCCTCCACTTT CASSPPGNSPLHF
TRBJ1-3 NA TRBV10-2 16 NA TGCGCCAGCAGTGATCCCGCAGGGACCTCTGGAAACACCATATATTTT CASSDPAGTSGNTIYF
TRBJ2-7 NA TRBV6-5 15 NA TGTGCCAGCAGATCCGGGACGAAGATCCCCTACGAGCAGTACTTC CASRSGTKIPYEQYF
TRBJ1-3 TRBD1 TRBV5-1 16 NA TGCGCCAGCAGCTTGAGCATACAGGGGGCTGGAAACACCATATATTTT CASSLSIQGAGNTIYF
TRBJ2-2 NA TRBV5-4 14 NA TGTGCCAGCAGCCCCCCGCCCCCCACCGGGGAGCTGTTTTTT CASSPPPPTGELFF
TRBJ2-1 NA TRBV28 16 NA TGTGCCAGCATCGAGGGGGGCGGGGCCGTATACAATGAGCAGTTCTTC CASIEGGGAVYNEQFF
TRBJ1-1 TRBD1 TRBV5-4 17 NA TGTGCCAGCAGCTTAGGACAGGGGAGGTGGAAGAACACTGAAGCTTTCTTT CASSLGQGRWKNTEAFF
TRBJ2-3 NA TRBV2 13 NA TGTGCCAGCAACCGAGGATTAGCAGATACGCAGTATTTT CASNRGLADTQYF
TRBJ1-2 TRBD1 TRBV6-1 14 NA TGTGCCAGCAGGGGACAGGGAAGTAGCTATGGCTACACCTTC CASRGQGSSYGYTF
TRBJ2-5 NA TRBV5-1 12 NA TGCGCCAGCAGCTTAAAAGAGGAGACCCAGTACTTC CASSLKEETQYF
TRBJ2-5 TRBD2 TRBV7-2 14 NA TGTGCCAGCAGCTTGGGACTAGCGGAAGAGACCCAGTACTTC CASSLGLAEETQYF
TRBJ2-7 NA TRBV2 14 NA TGTGCCAGCAGTGGCCCCTACGTACGATACGAGCAGTACTTC CASSGPYVRYEQYF
TRBJ2-2 NA TRBV6-1 15 NA TGTGCCAGCAGTGAAGCAGGGGCGCACCGCGGGGAGCTGTTTTTT CASSEAGAHRGELFF
TRBJ1-3 NA TRBV9 16 NA TGTGCCAGCAGCGTAGATGCAGGCACCTCTGGAAACACCATATATTTT CASSVDAGTSGNTIYF
TRBJ2-5 NA TRBV4-1 16 NA TGCGCCAGCAGCCCCAGACGACTAGTCTCGAAAGAGACCCAGTACTTC CASSPRRLVSKETQYF
TRBJ2-7 NA TRBV28 14 NA TGTGCCAGCAGGCGGGCAGGGGAGGCCTACGAGCAGTACTTC CASRRAGEAYEQYF
TRBJ2-1 TRBD2 TRBV14 15 NA TGTGCCAGCAGCCAAGTAGCGGGGGCATACAATGAGCAGTTCTTC CASSQVAGAYNEQFF
TRBJ2-6 NA TRBV4-1 18 NA TGCGCCAGCAGCCAAGGAGGCAGGGAGGAGACTGGGGCCAACGTCCTGACTTTC CASSQGGREETGANVLTF
TRBJ2-3 NA TRBV5-4 13 NA TGTGCCAGCAGCTTGGCCTTGGAAGATACGCAGTATTTT CASSLALEDTQYF
TRBJ2-2 NA TRBV30 15 NA TGTGCCTGGAGTGTACGCGCAGGGAACACCGGGGAGCTGTTTTTT CAWSVRAGNTGELFF
TRBJ2-1 NA TRBV9 13 NA TGTGCCAGCAACCGGGGCTCCTACAATGAGCAGTTCTTC CASNRGSYNEQFF
TRBJ1-2 NA TRBV7-9 13 once TGTGCCAGCAGCGCATTACAGGCGGACGGCTACACCTTC CASSALQADGYTF
TRBJ1-5 TRBD1 TRBV19 12 NA TGTGCCAGTAGTACTCCCGGGACAGGGCCCTATTTT CASSTPGTGPYF
TRBJ1-5 NA TRBV28 16 NA TGTGCCAGCAGTTTATCGGGCGGCTTTAGCAATCAGCCCCAGCATTTT CASSLSGGFSNQPQHF